Below are 14 T cell receptor beta chains sequenced from a single sample in a study of T cell responses to AZD1222 COVID-19 vaccine. Profiled with immunoSEQ multiplex PCR; TCRdb holds only in-frame clones, not every one. Of 110,000 or so clones in the sample, roughly 92% are singletons; the top ten hold 4.5%. Source: peripheral blood, taken on day 0 of AZD1222 vaccination. Receptors were obtained from an adult in good health.

The chain joins TRBV7-6 to TRBJ2-1; 13 bases fit TRBD2. V was pared by 5 bases and J by 0 bases, with 10 bases of the junction left unmatched. CDR3 size: 19 residues. Germline-derived CDR1 and CDR2 are SGHVS and FNYEAQ. The CDR3 spells CASSKTSGGTASSYNEQFF. The CDR3 nucleotides read TGTGCCAGCAGCAAGACTAGCGGGGGGACTGCCAGCTCCTACAATGAGCAGTTCTTC. Combining the CDR3 with reference TRBV7-6 and TRBJ2-1 gives the whole variable domain GAGVSQSPRYKVTKRGQDVALRCDPISGHVSLYWYRQALGQGPEFLTYFNYEAQQDKSGLPNDRFSAERPEGSISTLTIQRTEQRDSAMYRCASSKTSGGTASSYNEQFFGPGTRLTVL.

V is TRBV6-5 and J is TRBJ1-1; TRBD1 might be the D (6 bases). Trimming removed 6 bases at V and 11 bases at J, with 13 bases between. Germline CDR1 is MNHEY and CDR2 is SVGAGI. The CDR3 length is 11 residues. The CDR3 is CASRSNRVAFF. The CDR3 DNA follows: TGTGCCAGCAGATCAAACAGGGTGGCTTTCTTT.

This chain links TRBV24-1 with TRBJ1-5, with D uncertain. Between the trimmed V and J ends, which lost 0 bases and 4 bases, there was a span of 0 bases. CDR1 is KGHDR, CDR2 SFDVKD, per germline. The CDR3 covers 12 residues. CDR3 in amino acids: CATSDLNQPQHF. The CDR3 bases are TGTGCCACCAGTGATTTGAATCAGCCCCAGCATTTT.

V usage is TRBV11-2 and J usage is TRBJ1-1; the D is unclear. Germline CDR1 and CDR2: SGHAT and FQNNGV. This CDR3 comprises 13 residues. Trimming left V 5 bases short and J 11 bases short, with 18 bases between. Written as DNA, the CDR3 is TGTGCCAGCAGCCAAACTCACCCGTATTACGCTTTCTTT. It yields the protein CASSQTHPYYAFF. Supplemented by reference TRBV11-2 and TRBJ1-1, the full variable domain reads EAGVAQSPRYKIIEKRQSVAFWCNPISGHATLYWYQQILGQGPKLLIQFQNNGVVDDSQLPKDRFSAERLKGVDSTLKIQPAKLEDSAVYLCASSQTHPYYAFFGQGTRLTVV.

This clone was counted once. The V and J genes are TRBV12-3 or TRBV12-4 and TRBJ1-2; the D is unclear. The ends were cut back, 6 bases at V and 6 bases at J, with 14 bases in the middle. This CDR3 spans 13 amino acids. DNA of the CDR3: TGTGCCAGCAGCCCTCGGGCGGGCCATGGCTACACCTTC. Encoded protein: CASSPRAGHGYTF.

V and J are TRBV7-6 and TRBJ2-1; 11 positions match TRBD2. CDR3 size: 16 residues. V lost 5 bases, J lost 4 bases, and 7 bases stayed unmatched. The germline V gene encodes CDR1 SGHVS and CDR2 FNYEAQ. The CDR3 nucleotides read TGTGCCAGCAGCCCCCTGACTAGCGGGGAGTACAATGAGCAGTTCTTC. Encoded protein: CASSPLTSGEYNEQFF.

The chain links TRBV6-5 to TRBJ2-7; 9 nucleotides align to TRBD1. J lost 3 bases, V lost 4 bases, and 10 bases had no gene match. Looked up from germline, CDR1 is MNHEY and CDR2 is SVGAGI. This CDR3 has 16 residues. As DNA, the CDR3 is TGTGCCAGCAGTTGGGGTAGGGGACAGGGTCACTACGAGCAGTACTTC. This gives the protein CASSWGRGQGHYEQYF.

V is TRBV5-1 and J is TRBJ1-1, with D unclear. The V end lost 2 bases, the J end lost 1 base, and 9 bases lay between the germline ends. The V gene's germline CDR1 is SGHRS and CDR2 YFSETQ. The CDR3 is made up of 14 amino acids. The chain's CDR3 is CASSFGLENTEAFF. CDR3 in DNA: TGCGCCAGCAGCTTTGGGTTAGAGAACACTGAAGCTTTCTTT.

CDR3 protein: CASSATWTDGYTF. The CDR3 bases are TGTGCCAGTAGTGCAACTTGGACGGATGGCTACACCTTC. The genes are TRBV19 and TRBJ1-2; D is unresolved. Germline loops: CDR1 LNHDA, CDR2 SQIVND (reference sequence). V gave up 5 bases and J gave up 6 bases, with 13 bases separating them. This CDR3 contains 13 residues.

This chain uses TRBV2 with TRBJ1-6, with a weak D call TRBD1 (5 bases). CDR3 length equals 15 residues. Germline V lookup: CDR1 SNHLY, CDR2 FYNNEI. Trimming removed 0 bases from V and 7 bases from J, with 10 bases in between. The CDR3 is CASSEAGAGNSPLHF. In nucleotides, the CDR3 is TGTGCCAGCAGTGAAGCAGGGGCTGGGAATTCACCCCTCCACTTT.

V usage is TRBV18 and J usage is TRBJ1-5; perhaps TRBD1 as D (5 bases). CDR1 and CDR2 (germline): KGHSH, LQKENI. V lost 2 bases and J 2 bases, leaving 13 bases between the germline ends. This CDR3 spans 16 amino acids. DNA of the CDR3: TGTGCCAGCTCACCAGTTTGGCAGGGAGGCAATCAGCCCCAGCATTTT. Protein: CASSPVWQGGNQPQHF. Complete variable domain (other parts from reference TRBV18 and TRBJ1-5): NAGVMQNPRHLVRRRGQEARLRCSPMKGHSHVYWYRQLPEEGLKFMVYLQKENIIDESGMPKERFSAEFPKEGPSILRIQQVVRGDSAAYFCASSPVWQGGNQPQHFGDGTRLSIL.

The chain combines TRBV7-8 with TRBJ2-7; 7 bases are a match to TRBD2. The V gene end was trimmed by 6 bases and the J gene end by 3 bases; junction bases not matched to a gene: 8. The CDR3 length is 14 residues. CDR1 and CDR2 (germline): SGHVS, FQNEAQ. CDR3 loop: CASRPSWDYYEQYF. The CDR3 DNA is TGTGCCAGCAGACCAAGCTGGGACTACTACGAGCAGTACTTC.

A single count supports this clone. This chain connects TRBV5-4 to TRBJ1-4; 7 bases are a match to TRBD1. CDR1 is SGHNT, CDR2 YYREEE, per germline (reference sequence). With 4 bases clipped from V and 8 bases from J, the junction kept 11 bases outside the gene matches. CDR3 size: 15 residues. The CDR3 spells CASSPGTAGREKLFF. The CDR3 DNA sequence: TGTGCCAGCAGCCCCGGGACAGCCGGTAGGGAAAAACTGTTTTTT. Drawing the rest from reference TRBV5-4 and TRBJ1-4, the complete variable domain is ETGVTQSPTHLIKTRGQQVTLRCSSQSGHNTVSWYQQALGQGPQFIFQYYREEENGRGNFPPRFSGLQFPNYSSELNVNALELDDSALYLCASSPGTAGREKLFFGSGTQLSVL.

The chain recombines TRBV11-2 with TRBJ1-2; D is possibly TRBD1 (5 bases). Deletions cut 5 bases from V and 8 bases from J, with 15 bases between. The CDR3 has 13 residues. Germline CDR1 SGHAT, CDR2 FQNNGV. The CDR3 DNA follows: TGTGCCAGCAGCCACCACAGGAGGCCGGGCTACACCTTC. Amino acid sequence: CASSHHRRPGYTF.